These 26 T cell receptor beta chains were sequenced from one sample in a study of T cells in Graves' hyperthyroidism and ophthalmopathy. RNA transcripts were the template for amplifying TCR beta CDR3 regions. Initially, a first-round RT-PCR of the TCR CDR3 employed the HTBI primer set. In TCRdb, the multiplex PCR reads were re-called with MiXCR into one record per CDR3 protein. The sample lists fewer than 700,000 distinct CDR3 sequences; more than 15% were seen once. Material: blood. The receptors stem from a woman younger than 30 with Graves' ophthalmopathy.

This clonotype came up a few times. The chain joins TRBV29-1 to TRBJ2-5; 8 bases map to TRBD1. With V trimmed by 1 base and J by 0 bases, 16 bases remained unmatched. Germline V gives CDR1 SQVTM, CDR2 ANQGSEA. This CDR3 spans 19 amino acids. DNA for the CDR3: TGCAGCGTTGAAGGCCTCCCTCCCTCAGGGGGCTGGGACCAAGAGACCCAGTACTTC. It encodes CSVEGLPPSGGWDQETQYF. Full variable domain (outside the CDR3, taken from reference TRBV29-1 and TRBJ2-5): SAVISQKPSRDICQRGTSLTIQCQVDSQVTMMFWYRQQPGQSLTLIATANQGSEATYESGFVIDKFPISRPNLTFSTLTVSNMSPEDSSIYLCSVEGLPPSGGWDQETQYFGPGTRLLVL.

The chain is built from TRBV28 and TRBJ1-6; D may be TRBD1 (5 bases). This CDR3 is 15 amino acids long. Germline lookup yields CDR1 MDHEN and CDR2 SYDVKM. Deletions cut 2 bases from V and 10 bases from J, with 15 bases between. Written as DNA, the CDR3 is TGTGCCAGCAGTTTAATATCAGGGTATGGCTCACCCCTCCACTTT. This gives the protein CASSLISGYGSPLHF.

This clonotype has ten or more counts. J is TRBJ2-3 and V is TRBV20-1, with D hard to call. Germline V gene sequence: CDR1 DFQATT, CDR2 SNEGSKA (reference sequence). The CDR3 sequence is 11 residues long. Between the trimmed V and J ends, which lost 6 bases and 6 bases, there was a span of 10 bases. CDR3 bases: TGCAGTGCCCTCATTCCGGATACGCAGTATTTT. Its translation: CSALIPDTQYF.

This clonotype was counted at least ten times. The chain carries TRBV7-9 and TRBJ2-1; possibly TRBD1 for D (6 bases). CDR1 is SEHNR and CDR2 is FQNEAQ in the germline V gene (reference sequence). V lost 5 bases and J 3 bases, leaving 14 bases between the germline ends. The CDR3 is made up of 15 amino acids. CDR3 amino acids: CASSLQGWGYNEQFF. In DNA, the CDR3 is TGTGCCAGCAGCCTACAGGGTTGGGGCTACAATGAGCAGTTCTTC.

This clonotype appeared many times. The chain is built from TRBV3-1 and TRBJ1-1, with a weak D call TRBD1 (5 bases). Per germline, CDR1 LGHDT and CDR2 YNNKEL (reference sequence). The CDR3 totals 14 residues. The ends were cut back, 2 bases at V and 7 bases at J, with 14 bases in the middle. CDR3 sequence reads: CASSQLTGGLEAFF. The CDR3 bases are TGTGCCAGCAGCCAACTTACAGGAGGCCTTGAAGCTTTCTTT.

This clonotype was counted at least ten times. The V gene is TRBV30, the J gene TRBJ2-7; D unresolved. The CDR3 totals 13 residues. With 3 bases removed from V and 0 bases from J, the gap between germline ends came to 9 bases. Per germline, CDR1 GTSNPN and CDR2 SVGIG (reference sequence). CDR3 residues: CAWRTFSSYEQYF. In DNA, the CDR3 is TGTGCCTGGAGGACCTTTAGCTCCTACGAGCAGTACTTC.

This clonotype was found many times. V and J are TRBV12-3 or TRBV12-4 and TRBJ1-1; D is unclear. V was pared by 3 bases and J by 8 bases, with 13 bases between. CDR3 length equals 13 residues. CDR3 DNA: TGTGCCAGCAGTTTGATCGGCTACGCCGAAGCTTTCTTT. Translating gives CASSLIGYAEAFF.

V is TRBV19 and J is TRBJ2-6, with D possibly being TRBD1 (6 bases). The V gene lost 7 bases and the J gene lost 4 bases, with 14 bases spanning the gap. This CDR3 is 15 amino acids long. Germline assignment: CDR1 LNHDA and CDR2 SQIVND (reference sequence). CDR3 sequence (DNA): TGTGCCAGTACCACCACAGGGTCCGGGGCCAACGTCCTGACTTTC. Protein: CASTTTGSGANVLTF.

This clonotype has a count of ten or more. The genes are TRBV7-3 and TRBJ2-7; TRBD1 agrees at 8 bases. This CDR3 contains 15 residues. Germline values: CDR1 SGHTA, CDR2 FQGTGA. V gave up 5 bases and J gave up 1 base; unmatched junction bases: 7. Here the CDR3 reads CASSPDGTGSYEQYF. The CDR3 nucleotides are TGTGCCAGCAGCCCCGACGGGACAGGTTCCTACGAGCAGTACTTC.

The chain carries TRBV18 and TRBJ2-2, with D tentatively TRBD1 (5 bases). The V end lost 3 bases, the J end lost 7 bases, and 15 bases lay between the germline ends. From germline, CDR1 is KGHSH and CDR2 LQKENI. This CDR3 is 15 amino acids long. CDR3: CASSPDLRQGGELFF. The CDR3 DNA is TGTGCCAGCTCACCGGATCTCCGTCAGGGCGGGGAGCTGTTTTTT.

This clonotype was recorded at least ten times. The chain links TRBV27 to TRBJ2-7, with D maybe TRBD1 (6 bases). Trimming pared 5 bases from V and 1 base from J, leaving 12 bases between. Germline CDR1 reads MNHEY; CDR2 reads SMNVEV (reference sequence). This CDR3 has 14 residues. CDR3 sequence reads: CASSTTGSSYEQYF. In DNA form, the CDR3 reads TGTGCCAGCAGTACGACAGGTAGTTCCTACGAGCAGTACTTC.

V usage is TRBV5-6 and J usage is TRBJ1-1; D perhaps matches TRBD1 (5 bases). The CDR3 has 16 amino acids. Germline V CDR1 and CDR2: SGHDT, YYEEEE. With 0 bases removed from V and 0 bases from J, the gap between germline ends came to 12 bases. CDR3 DNA sequence: TGTGCCAGCAGCTTGGGGTCAGGGAGCTTGAACACTGAAGCTTTCTTT. Protein: CASSLGSGSLNTEAFF.

The chain has TRBV7-2 and TRBJ2-5; 13 bases are a match to TRBD2. J was trimmed by 2 bases and V by 5 bases; bases with no gene match: 2. CDR3 size: 15 residues. Germline CDR1 is SGHTA and CDR2 is FQGNSA. The CDR3 coding sequence is TGTGCCAGCAGCCAGGGACTAGCGGGGCAAGAGACCCAGTACTTC. It codes for CASSQGLAGQETQYF.

This clonotype was seen at least ten times. The CDR3 region has the DNA TGTGCCAGCAGACCCCTACACACGATCATGAACACTGAAGCTTTCTTT. Protein product: CASRPLHTIMNTEAFF. The chain joins TRBV28 to TRBJ1-1; D is unclear. The germline V gene has CDR1 MDHEN and CDR2 SYDVKM. This CDR3 spans 16 amino acids. V was trimmed by 6 bases and J by 0 bases, leaving 17 bases between them.

This clonotype was seen many times. The junction differs from germline at one of its ends, possibly a read error. The CDR3 loop reads CASSLAWEGLNEQFF. CDR3 sequence (DNA): TGTGCCAGCAGCCTAGCTTGGGAGGGCCTAAATGAGCAGTTCTTC. V gene TRBV7-2 combines with J gene TRBJ2-1, with 7 bases that match TRBD2. Germline V lookup: CDR1 SGHTA, CDR2 FQGNSA. CDR3 length equals 15 residues.

This clonotype was observed many times. V and J are TRBV6-2 or TRBV6-3 and TRBJ2-1; 9 bases map to TRBD2. Germline lookup yields CDR1 MNHEY and CDR2 SVGEGT. V lost 0 bases to trimming and J lost 5 bases; unmatched junction nucleotides: 5. The CDR3 contains 16 residues. Written as DNA, the CDR3 is TGTGCCAGCAGTTACTCAGTGTCTAGCGGGAACAATGAGCAGTTCTTC. Its translation is CASSYSVSSGNNEQFF.

This clonotype appeared a few times. The DNA of the CDR3 is TGTGCCACCAGCAGGGGGACAGGATTCACTGAAGCTTTCTTT. Translation: CATSRGTGFTEAFF. This chain connects TRBV15 to TRBJ1-1, with 8 bases matching TRBD1. The germline V gene has CDR1 LNHNV and CDR2 YYDKDF (reference sequence). The CDR3 is 14 residues long. J was trimmed by 4 bases and V by 3 bases; bases with no gene match: 4.

This clonotype was picked up many times. The J gene is TRBJ2-3, the V gene TRBV11-1; the match to TRBD2 covers 10 bases. Germline V gene data show CDR1 as SGHAT and CDR2 as FQDESV (reference sequence). Trimming at V came to 5 bases and at J to 2 bases, leaving 10 bases not matched to a gene. This CDR3 has 17 residues. CDR3 in amino acids: CASSLRRAGGSTDTQYF. The CDR3 DNA follows: TGTGCCAGCAGCCTTAGGAGAGCGGGGGGGTCCACAGATACGCAGTATTTT.

V gene TRBV30 combines with J gene TRBJ2-2, with a tentative D call TRBD1 (5 bases). The ends were cut back, 3 bases at V and 6 bases at J, with 8 bases in the middle. The V gene's germline CDR1 is GTSNPN and CDR2 SVGIG (reference sequence). This CDR3 is 12 amino acids long. Here the CDR3 DNA reads TGTGCCTGGAGCCAGGGTTCCGGGGAGCTGTTTTTT. Amino acids: CAWSQGSGELFF.

The chain carries TRBV7-6 and TRBJ2-2; 11 nucleotides align to TRBD1. This CDR3 region has 17 residues. Germline trimming cut 2 bases from V and 4 bases from J; bases unmatched to any gene: 6. Looked up from germline, CDR1 is SGHVS and CDR2 is FNYEAQ. The CDR3 DNA is TGTGCCAGCAGCTTAAGGACAGGGGGCGCAGGCACCGGGGAGCTGTTTTTT. Translating gives CASSLRTGGAGTGELFF.

This clonotype was found many times. The chain links TRBV5-6 to TRBJ2-1; TRBD2 is a possible D gene (5 bases). V lost 0 bases to trimming and J lost 1 base, with 8 bases between them. In germline, CDR1 is SGHDT, CDR2 YYEEEE. The CDR3 sequence is 15 residues long. For the CDR3, the DNA is TGTGCCAGCAGCTTGGATACGGGGTCCTACAATGAGCAGTTCTTC. It translates to CASSLDTGSYNEQFF.

V gene TRBV27 combines with J gene TRBJ1-2, with D unresolved. The germline V and J ends were trimmed by 0 bases and 6 bases, with 14 bases remaining between them. The CDR3 has 15 residues. The germline V gene has CDR1 MNHEY and CDR2 SMNVEV (reference sequence). The CDR3: CASSLSAWDPHGYTF. The CDR3 bases are TGTGCCAGCAGTTTATCGGCCTGGGATCCCCATGGCTACACCTTC.

The sample holds one count of this clonotype. The rearrangement joins TRBV6-2 or TRBV6-3 to TRBJ1-6; TRBD1 matches at 7 bases. Germline loops: CDR1 MNHEY, CDR2 SVGEGT. The length of the CDR3 is 15 residues. J gave up 7 bases and V 4 bases, and 7 bases lay outside the gene matches. CDR3 nucleotide sequence: TGTGCCAGCAGTTCCGCGACAGGGATCAATTCACCCCTCCACTTT. This sequence encodes CASSSATGINSPLHF.

This clonotype was picked up many times. The genes are TRBV27 and TRBJ2-7, with 14 bases identical to TRBD2. In germline, CDR1 is MNHEY, CDR2 SMNVEV (reference sequence). V shed 6 bases and J 5 bases; nucleotides not matched to a gene: 9. CDR3 length: 16 residues. The CDR3 loop is CASSRGTSGSFNEQYF. CDR3 DNA sequence: TGTGCCAGCAGCAGAGGGACTAGCGGGAGCTTCAACGAGCAGTACTTC.

This clonotype was recorded at least ten times. This rearrangement joins TRBV28 to TRBJ1-1; D unresolved. Germline CDR1 MDHEN, CDR2 SYDVKM. V was shortened by 3 bases and J by 1 base, with 9 bases between the two germline ends. CDR3 length: 14 amino acids. The CDR3 DNA reads as TGTGCCAGCAGTTTCGTCCTAACGAACACTGAAGCTTTCTTT. Protein sequence: CASSFVLTNTEAFF.

This clonotype has at least ten counts. The gene calls are TRBV3-1 and TRBJ1-1, with D possibly matching TRBD1 (5 bases). V lost 6 bases to trimming and J lost 5 bases, with 19 bases between them. The CDR3 length is 15 residues. Germline CDR1 reads LGHDT; CDR2 reads YNNKEL (reference sequence). CDR3 protein: CASRPTDGGGTEAFF. DNA for the CDR3: TGTGCCAGCAGACCCACGGACGGTGGGGGAACTGAAGCTTTCTTT.